These 32 T cell receptor beta chains share one sample of origin, sequenced in a study of T-cell reconstitution after alpha-beta-depleted transplantation in children. Preparation of the TCRbeta library used unique molecular identifiers. TCRdb re-analysed the PCR reads in MiXCR, keeping a single row per CDR3 protein. The sample consists of 150,000 to 200,000 distinct CDR3 sequences, roughly 6% of them appearing once. Sequencing was performed on PBMCs, taken before TCRalphabeta/CD19-depleted stem cell transplant. These receptors all come from a girl under three years old with combined immunodeficiency, due to receive a stem cell transplant.

This clonotype was observed a handful of times. V and J are TRBV27 and TRBJ1-5; 7 bases are shared with TRBD1. The length of the CDR3 is 15 residues. V shed 1 base and J 4 bases; nucleotides not matched to a gene: 4. Germline CDR1 is MNHEY and CDR2 is SMNVEV (reference sequence). Here the CDR3 reads CASSLYQGVNQPQHF. CDR3 nucleotide sequence: TGTGCCAGCAGTTTATACCAGGGGGTGAATCAGCCCCAGCATTTT.

Many counts were recorded for this clonotype. The chain links TRBV6-5 to TRBJ2-1; 13 bases are a match to TRBD2. Losses at the gene ends were 5 bases for V and 6 bases for J; bases not matched to a gene: 7. CDR1 and CDR2 (germline): MNHEY, SVGAGI. The length of the CDR3 is 16 residues. CDR3 sequence: CASSHAGTSGINEQFF. The DNA of the CDR3 is TGTGCCAGCAGTCACGCCGGGACTAGCGGGATCAATGAGCAGTTCTTC.

This clonotype was detected many times. The V and J genes are TRBV3-1 and TRBJ1-2; no clear D. Trimming left V 1 base short and J 6 bases short, with 9 bases between. The germline V gene has CDR1 LGHDT and CDR2 YNNKEL (reference sequence). This CDR3 has 13 amino acids. DNA of the CDR3: TGTGCCAGCAGCCAAGCCCCCCTAAATGGCTACACCTTC. Translation gives CASSQAPLNGYTF.

This clonotype was counted ten times or more. This rearrangement joins TRBV29-1 to TRBJ1-1; D remains unclear. Trimming took 4 bases from V and 1 from J, leaving 7 bases between them. This CDR3 is built from 12 residues. Germline values: CDR1 SQVTM, CDR2 ANQGSEA. This CDR3 is CSVVWQNTEAFF. The CDR3 region has the DNA TGCAGCGTTGTTTGGCAGAACACTGAAGCTTTCTTT.

There are many counts of this clonotype. The rearrangement links TRBV11-2 to TRBJ2-7, with 7 bases aligning to TRBD2. The V gene end was trimmed by 2 bases and the J gene end by 4 bases; junction bases not matched to a gene: 20. Germline assignment: CDR1 SGHAT and CDR2 FQNNGV. This CDR3 region has 19 residues. The CDR3 protein is CASSLSGWVSGLMGYEQYF. In DNA, the CDR3 is TGTGCCAGCAGCTTAAGTGGTTGGGTTAGCGGGCTGATGGGGTACGAGCAGTACTTC.

This clonotype was counted ten times or more. V and J are TRBV29-1 and TRBJ2-7, with 9 nucleotides matching TRBD1. The CDR3 extends over 13 amino acids. V lost 4 bases and J lost 4; bases outside the gene matches: 5. CDR1 is SQVTM and CDR2 is ANQGSEA in the germline V gene. CDR3 loop: CSVVPTGGYEQYF. CDR3 DNA sequence: TGCAGCGTTGTCCCGACAGGGGGATACGAGCAGTACTTC.

In its sample, this clonotype was seen many times. The chain employs TRBV27 and TRBJ2-3, with 11 bases matching TRBD2. V dropped 6 bases and J dropped 0; count of bases not matched to a gene: 5. This CDR3 comprises 16 residues. The germline gives CDR1 MNHEY, CDR2 SMNVEV (reference sequence). CDR3 in amino acids: CASSLAGGSSTDTQYF. The DNA of the CDR3 is TGTGCCAGCAGCCTAGCGGGAGGCTCTAGCACAGATACGCAGTATTTT.

In its sample, this clonotype was seen many times. This chain connects TRBV6-2 or TRBV6-3 to TRBJ2-5; D is tentatively TRBD1 or TRBD2 (5 bases each). V was trimmed by 7 bases and J by 4 bases, leaving 25 bases between them. CDR1 and CDR2 (germline): MNHEY, SVGEGT. The CDR3 extends over 17 amino acids. The CDR3 region has the DNA TGTGCCAGCAAAGGGACGGAGATTCTCGGCCTCGGAGAGACCCAGTACTTC. Its translation is CASKGTEILGLGETQYF.

This clonotype was detected many times. CDR3 coding DNA: TGCAGCGCCGGGACAACCTACGAGCAGTACTTC. Translation gives CSAGTTYEQYF. V gene TRBV29-1 combines with J gene TRBJ2-7; D is perhaps TRBD1 (6 bases). The germline V gene encodes CDR1 SQVTM and CDR2 ANQGSEA. The CDR3 covers 11 residues. The germline V and J ends were trimmed by 7 bases and 2 bases, with 9 bases remaining between them.

The chain carries TRBV5-5 and TRBJ1-5, with D tentatively TRBD1 (5 bases). Germline loops: CDR1 SGHKS, CDR2 YYEKEE (reference sequence). The V end was cut by 4 bases, the J end by 0 bases, with 14 bases between. The CDR3 spans 16 residues. Here the CDR3 reads CASSLLGGDSNQPQHF. The CDR3 DNA follows: TGTGCCAGCAGCCTACTTGGGGGAGATAGCAATCAGCCCCAGCATTTT.

This clonotype occurred many times. The genes are TRBV28 and TRBJ2-1, with 7 nucleotides matching TRBD1. J gave up 7 bases and V 2 bases, and 5 bases lay outside the gene matches. CDR1 and CDR2 from the germline V gene are MDHEN and SYDVKM. The CDR3 covers 14 residues. This chain's CDR3 is CASSLVTGKNEQFF. The DNA for the CDR3 is TGTGCCAGCAGTTTAGTGACAGGGAAAAATGAGCAGTTCTTC.

To note about this clonotype: A single base separates this from a much larger clone, so it may be a read error. The rearrangement joins TRBV29-1 to TRBJ2-1, with TRBD2 matching over 13 bases. Germline values: CDR1 SQVTM, CDR2 ANQGSEA. V shed 1 base and J 7 bases; nucleotides not matched to a gene: 4. The CDR3 totals 15 residues. CDR3 in amino acids: CSVEAGLAGRNEQFF. CDR3 coding DNA: TGCAGCGTTGAAGCGGGACTAGCGGGAAGGAATGAGCAGTTCTTC.

This clonotype appeared many times. This chain connects TRBV28 to TRBJ2-7; D is unclear. CDR1 MDHEN and CDR2 SYDVKM come from the germline V gene. Trimming pared 7 bases from V and 5 bases from J, leaving 9 bases between. This CDR3 has 11 residues. CDR3 loop: CASMGYNEQYF. DNA of the CDR3: TGTGCCAGCATGGGATACAACGAGCAGTACTTC. The full variable domain, rest sourced from reference TRBV28 and TRBJ2-7, is DVKVTQSSRYLVKRTGEKVFLECVQDMDHENMFWYRQDPGLGLRLIYFSYDVKMKEKGDIPEGYSVSREKKERFSLILESASTNQTSMYLCASMGYNEQYFGPGTRLTVT.

There are many counts of this clonotype. The chain employs TRBV20-1 and TRBJ2-1, with unresolved D. The CDR3 sequence is 10 residues long. Germline CDR1 is DFQATT and CDR2 is SNEGSKA (reference sequence). Trimming left V 6 bases short and J 7 bases short, with 7 bases between. CDR3 DNA: TGCAGTGCGGATAAGAATGAGCAGTTCTTC. The encoded protein is CSADKNEQFF.

The count of this clonotype is one. This may be a read error, as it is one base from a much larger clone. The rearrangement links TRBV4-3 to TRBJ1-2; tentative D call: TRBD1 (5 bases). The CDR3 has 13 residues. CDR1 and CDR2 from the germline V gene are LGHNA and YSLEER. The CDR3 protein is CSSSNRRNYGYTF. The CDR3 DNA reads as TGCTCCAGCAGCAACAGGCGTAACTATGGCTACACCTTC.

This clonotype has a count of ten or more. This chain connects TRBV12-3 or TRBV12-4 to TRBJ1-2; no firm D call. This CDR3 region has 15 residues. V lost 6 bases, J lost 0 bases, and 14 bases lay in between. CDR3 protein: CASRETDDANYGYTF. CDR3 bases: TGTGCCAGCAGGGAGACGGATGATGCTAACTATGGCTACACCTTC.

This clonotype was observed at least ten times. This chain links TRBV12-3 or TRBV12-4 with TRBJ2-3, with D unclear. CDR3 length: 12 residues. Trimming took off 6 bases at V and 2 bases at J, with 6 bases between the two ends. CDR3 in DNA: TGTGCCAGCAGGCGGAACACAGATACGCAGTATTTT. Its translation is CASRRNTDTQYF.

This clonotype has a count of ten or more. The rearrangement links TRBV27 to TRBJ2-1; 15 nucleotides agree with TRBD2. From germline, CDR1 is MNHEY and CDR2 SMNVEV (reference sequence). Trimming at V came to 5 bases and at J to 6 bases, leaving 14 bases not matched to a gene. This CDR3 is built from 19 residues. CDR3 loop: CASSPGLAGGLRPPNEQFF. CDR3 DNA: TGTGCCAGCAGTCCCGGACTAGCGGGGGGGCTTAGACCCCCCAATGAGCAGTTCTTC.

This clonotype showed up many times. The chain joins TRBV27 to TRBJ1-2, with D possibly matching TRBD1 (5 bases). The CDR3 is 21 amino acids. Deletions cut 5 bases from V and 3 bases from J, with 34 bases between. Germline V gene data show CDR1 as MNHEY and CDR2 as SMNVEV (reference sequence). CDR3 residues: CASSPDLSRGGQVLQYYGYTF. In DNA form, the CDR3 reads TGTGCCAGCAGTCCAGACCTATCCCGGGGCGGCCAAGTACTTCAATACTATGGCTACACCTTC.

This clonotype occurred a few times. V gene TRBV28 combines with J gene TRBJ2-3; either TRBD1 or TRBD2 may supply D (5 bases each). The CDR3 loop spans 18 amino acids. The V end lost 8 bases, the J end lost 1 base, and 25 bases lay between the germline ends. Germline CDR1 and CDR2: MDHEN and SYDVKM. The chain's CDR3 is CASGSWAWDASGTDTQYF. CDR3 nucleotide sequence: TGTGCCAGCGGAAGTTGGGCCTGGGACGCTTCCGGCACAGATACGCAGTATTTT.

At least ten counts were recorded for this clonotype. V and J are TRBV7-2 and TRBJ1-1; a possible D gene is TRBD1 (6 bases). Trimming took off 6 bases at V and 0 bases at J, with 11 bases between the two ends. Germline lookup yields CDR1 SGHTA and CDR2 FQGNSA. The CDR3 length is 14 residues. DNA for the CDR3: TGTGCCAGCAGAGGGGGGATTTTGAACACTGAAGCTTTCTTT. The encoded protein is CASRGGILNTEAFF.

This clonotype was counted a few times. The CDR3 bases are TGTGCCACCAGCAGAGATCGGGTTGGACTAGCGGGGGGCACAGATACGCAGTATTTT. Its protein product is CATSRDRVGLAGGTDTQYF. V gene TRBV15 combines with J gene TRBJ2-3, with TRBD2 matching 13 bases. Looked up from germline, CDR1 is LNHNV and CDR2 is YYDKDF (reference sequence). The CDR3 extends over 19 amino acids. The V gene end was trimmed by 0 bases and the J gene end by 1 base; junction bases not matched to a gene: 7.

The sample holds many counts of this clonotype. The rearrangement joins TRBV5-5 to TRBJ2-6; 9 nucleotides agree with TRBD1. This CDR3 is 17 amino acids long. J was trimmed by 2 bases and V by 4 bases; bases with no gene match: 7. Germline loops: CDR1 SGHKS, CDR2 YYEKEE (reference sequence). As DNA, the CDR3 is TGTGCCAGCAGCAGGGACAGGGATACCACTGGGGCCAACGTCCTGACTTTC. Amino acids: CASSRDRDTTGANVLTF.

This clonotype was recorded many times. CDR3 sequence reads: CSARDSGRAGGTQYF. As DNA, the CDR3 is TGCAGTGCTAGAGATAGCGGGAGGGCCGGTGGGACCCAGTACTTC. This rearrangement joins TRBV20-1 to TRBJ2-5, with 11 bases matching TRBD2. CDR1 and CDR2 (germline): DFQATT, SNEGSKA (reference sequence). The CDR3 has 15 amino acids. With 0 bases clipped from V and 7 bases from J, the junction kept 7 bases outside the gene matches.

This clonotype was observed at least ten times. V gene TRBV12-3 or TRBV12-4 combines with J gene TRBJ2-3; 9 nucleotides match TRBD2. V shed 4 bases, J shed 2 bases, and the junction held 16 bases outside the gene matches. The CDR3 loop spans 19 amino acids. The CDR3 spells CASSSGGGRALPSTDTQYF. As DNA, the CDR3 is TGTGCCAGCAGTTCCGGGGGCGGGAGGGCCCTTCCTTCCACAGATACGCAGTATTTT.

There are many counts of this clonotype. This sequence joins TRBV12-3 or TRBV12-4 and TRBJ2-1; D may be TRBD2 (6 bases). The V gene lost 0 bases and the J gene lost 3 bases, with 12 bases spanning the gap. The CDR3 totals 16 residues. In nucleotides, the CDR3 is TGTGCCAGCAGTTTAGCTCGGCAGGGACTCTACAATGAGCAGTTCTTC. Encoded protein: CASSLARQGLYNEQFF.

The chain links TRBV7-2 to TRBJ1-6; D call uncertain. CDR3 length: 14 amino acids. The germline gives CDR1 SGHTA, CDR2 FQGNSA. The V gene lost 2 bases and the J gene lost 6 bases, with 8 bases spanning the gap. CDR3: CASSLNSFNSPLHF. As DNA, the CDR3 is TGTGCCAGCAGCTTAAATAGCTTTAATTCACCCCTCCACTTT.

This sequence joins TRBV14 and TRBJ2-2; 9 bases match TRBD1. Trimming took 1 base from V and 6 from J; bases not matched to a gene: 9. From germline, CDR1 is SGHDN and CDR2 FVKESK. The CDR3 consists of 17 residues. Here the CDR3 reads CASSQGHGTGLAGELFF. For the CDR3, the DNA is TGTGCCAGCAGCCAAGGACACGGGACAGGGTTAGCCGGGGAGCTGTTTTTT.

This clonotype was observed many times. The chain combines TRBV6-5 with TRBJ1-2, with a tentative D call TRBD1 (6 bases). V shed 6 bases and J shed 10 bases, with 18 bases lying between them. CDR3 length: 13 residues. In germline, CDR1 is MNHEY, CDR2 SVGAGI. CDR3 amino acids: CASRLEQGSVYTF. The CDR3 nucleotides read TGTGCCAGCAGGTTAGAACAGGGATCCGTCTACACCTTC.

Many counts were recorded for this clonotype. The chain recombines TRBV7-3 with TRBJ2-4; 7 nucleotides agree with TRBD1. Unmatched junction bases numbered 10, after V lost 4 bases and J lost 4 bases. Looked up from germline, CDR1 is SGHTA and CDR2 is FQGTGA. The CDR3 contains 16 residues. The DNA of the CDR3 is TGTGCCAGCAGCTCGAGACCCCGGGACAGTAAAAACATTCAGTACTTC. Its translation is CASSSRPRDSKNIQYF.

The sample holds a few counts of this clonotype. This chain uses TRBV24-1 with TRBJ2-3; 9 bases align to TRBD2. CDR3 length: 16 residues. Germline V gene lookup returns CDR1 KGHDR and CDR2 SFDVKD. V trimming: 3 bases; J trimming: 3 bases; junction bases outside the gene matches: 6. The CDR3 nucleotides read TGTGCCACCAGTGATAGACTAGCGGAATTTACAGATACGCAGTATTTT. Translating gives CATSDRLAEFTDTQYF.

V is TRBV7-2 and J is TRBJ2-7, with D unresolved. The V end lost 3 bases, the J end lost 3 bases, and 15 bases lay between the germline ends. Germline lookup yields CDR1 SGHTA and CDR2 FQGNSA. The CDR3 loop spans 15 amino acids. The CDR3 DNA reads as TGTGCCAGCAGCTTCTCCCCGACCCGATTCTACGAGCAGTACTTC. Translated: CASSFSPTRFYEQYF.